The rows below give T cell receptor beta chains drawn from one sample of a study of blood T cells in healthy people across ages. One entry per CDR3 protein, called by TCRdb with MiXCR from the 5' RACE reads. Of over 1,300,000 distinct CDR3 sequences in the sample, roughly 59% were seen once. The sequencing input was blood. The receptors stem from a man younger than 35 in good health. CDR3s include the opening cysteine and the closing phenylalanine or tryptophan. D genes are given only for firm matches. Only some rows state a clone size, as once, few, many or a class for expanded clones.

clone_size: NA
d_call: NA
j_call: TRBJ1-6
v_call: TRBV5-1
cdr3_nt: TGCGCCAGCAGCTTGGTTCTGCCAGGGGAAGGAATTTCACCCCTCCACTTT
cdr3_aa: CASSLVLPGEGISPLHF

clone_size: NA
d_call: NA
j_call: TRBJ2-1
v_call: TRBV4-3
cdr3_nt: TGCGCCAGCAGCCAAGAGATCGCCGACAATGAGCAGTTCTTC
cdr3_aa: CASSQEIADNEQFF

clone_size: NA
d_call: NA
j_call: TRBJ1-1
v_call: TRBV11-2
cdr3_nt: TGTGCCAGCAGCTTAGAGAGCATCACGGATAGTTGGAACACTGAAGCTTTCTTT
cdr3_aa: CASSLESITDSWNTEAFF

clone_size: NA
d_call: NA
j_call: TRBJ2-5
v_call: TRBV7-2
cdr3_nt: TGTGCCAGCAGCTTAGACTGGAGTGGGCCAGAGACCCAGTACTTC
cdr3_aa: CASSLDWSGPETQYF

clone_size: few
d_call: NA
j_call: TRBJ2-7
v_call: TRBV4-1
cdr3_nt: TGCGCCAGCAGCCAGGGCCAGGACAGTAAAATCTACGAGCAGTACTTC
cdr3_aa: CASSQGQDSKIYEQYF

clone_size: few
d_call: TRBD1
j_call: TRBJ1-2
v_call: TRBV25-1
cdr3_nt: TGTGCCAGCAGTGATAGGGGACAGGGCTATGGCTACACCTTC
cdr3_aa: CASSDRGQGYGYTF

clone_size: NA
d_call: NA
j_call: TRBJ2-6
v_call: TRBV12-3/TRBV12-4
cdr3_nt: TGTGCCATCGCGAGCGACTCTGGGGCCAACGTCCTGACTTTC
cdr3_aa: CAIASDSGANVLTF

clone_size: NA
d_call: TRBD2
j_call: TRBJ2-1
v_call: TRBV7-9
cdr3_nt: TGTGCCAGCAGCGCGCGTGGACAAGCGGGGGGGACTTACAATGAGCAGTTCTTC
cdr3_aa: CASSARGQAGGTYNEQFF

clone_size: NA
d_call: NA
j_call: TRBJ1-4
v_call: TRBV5-6
cdr3_nt: TGTGCCAGCAGCTTGGCGGTGGGTTTGGCTGAAAAACTGTTTTTT
cdr3_aa: CASSLAVGLAEKLFF

clone_size: few
d_call: TRBD2
j_call: TRBJ2-1
v_call: TRBV5-1
cdr3_nt: TGCGCCAGCAGATCAGCGGGAGGGCCCTACAATGAGCAGTTCTTC
cdr3_aa: CASRSAGGPYNEQFF

clone_size: NA
d_call: NA
j_call: TRBJ1-6
v_call: TRBV5-5
cdr3_nt: TGTGCCAGCAGCTCGGGACCTCCTGGTTCACCCCTCCACTTT
cdr3_aa: CASSSGPPGSPLHF

clone_size: few
d_call: NA
j_call: TRBJ1-1
v_call: TRBV7-2
cdr3_nt: TGTGCCAGCAGCTTCACATGGGCTGAAGCTTTCTTT
cdr3_aa: CASSFTWAEAFF

clone_size: NA
d_call: NA
j_call: TRBJ2-7
v_call: TRBV18
cdr3_nt: TGTGCCAGCTCACCGTCGGGACAAGCTTACGAGCAGTACTTC
cdr3_aa: CASSPSGQAYEQYF

clone_size: NA
d_call: NA
j_call: TRBJ2-2
v_call: TRBV12-5
cdr3_nt: TGTGCTAGTGCCACCGGTGGCACCGGGGAGCTGTTTTTT
cdr3_aa: CASATGGTGELFF

clone_size: NA
d_call: TRBD1
j_call: TRBJ2-3
v_call: TRBV4-2
cdr3_nt: TGTGCCAGCAGCCAAGGCAGGGGGCTCACAGATACGCAGTATTTT
cdr3_aa: CASSQGRGLTDTQYF

clone_size: NA
d_call: NA
j_call: TRBJ1-2
v_call: TRBV29-1
cdr3_nt: TGCAGCGACCTGGACAGATTCAACTATGGCTACACCTTC
cdr3_aa: CSDLDRFNYGYTF